The T cell receptor (beta chain) described here comes from a study of blood T cells in healthy people across ages. The study's findings and limits: Considered underestimates were the diversity estimates obtained from one million T cells. Possibly, changes in expanded clonotypes were confounded because donor CMV status was unknown.

A second PCR, run for about 6 to 12 cycles, used a sample-barcoded 5' primer plus a J-beta primer mix. Sequencing recovered at least 2.5 million CDR3-containing paired-end reads from each sample. Each CDR3 protein gets one entry after TCRdb re-called the 5' RACE reads with MiXCR. The sample has about 1.8 million distinct CDR3 sequences; roughly 50% are singletons. The junction had 7 bases not matched to a gene; V was cut back by 0 bases and J by 6 bases. The length of the CDR3 is 17 residues. Germline V gene sequence: CDR1 ENHRY, CDR2 SYGVKD. For this clonotype: Its cognate antigen is unknown.

This TCR derives from a woman between 35 and 50 years old in good health. The chain recombines TRBV10-3 with TRBJ2-3; 12 bases match TRBD2. The material sequenced was blood. CDR3 sequence: CAISESWTSGVRDTQYF. The DNA for the CDR3 is TGTGCCATCAGTGAGTCATGGACTAGCGGGGTTCGGGATACGCAGTATTTT.